Listed below are T cell receptor beta chains from one sample, sequenced in a study of T cells in Graves' hyperthyroidism and ophthalmopathy. TCRdb recomputed calls from the multiplex PCR reads with MiXCR, one row per CDR3 protein. The data contain roughly 420,000 distinct CDR3 sequences, about 15% of them singletons. Material: blood. The origin of the receptors is a woman younger than 35 with Graves' hyperthyroidism. The conserved cysteine and the conserved F or W are not part of the CDR3 here. D genes are given only for firm matches. Where a row states a size, it is once, few, many or the class of an expanded clone; other rows omit it.

-,TRBJ1-3,few,TRBV7-6,ASSSGGGRGNTIY
-,TRBJ1-1,-,TRBV9,ASSVRQSTEAF
-,TRBJ2-7,many,TRBV5-1,ASSLGTDYEQY
-,TRBJ1-5,few,TRBV4-1,ASSQEAGGNQPQH
-,TRBJ1-2,-,TRBV2,ASSEANTYGYT
TRBD1,TRBJ1-5,-,TRBV7-9,ASSNDRVGNQPQH
TRBD1,TRBJ1-2,many,TRBV3-1,ASSLGATGGYGYT
TRBD2,TRBJ2-5,-,TRBV4-1,ASSLGGAGAKTQY
TRBD1,TRBJ2-2,-,TRBV19,ASTSPGDREKENTGELF
-,TRBJ2-3,many,TRBV7-8,ASSLVGGSTADTQY
TRBD2,TRBJ2-1,-,TRBV3-1,ASSQDSGSNFYNEQF
-,TRBJ1-6,few,TRBV29-1,SVEDGLSGDSPLH
TRBD1,TRBJ2-7,many,TRBV2,ASRDSLVYEQY
-,TRBJ2-5,few,TRBV29-1,SVGLSEETQY
-,TRBJ2-7,many,TRBV12-3/TRBV12-4,ASSSTGEQY
-,TRBJ1-4,few,TRBV7-2,ASSLRSGRGKTNEKLF
-,TRBJ1-1,few,TRBV10-3,AISDGGYTEAF
TRBD1,TRBJ2-2,-,TRBV11-3,ASSSPGTGKTGELF
TRBD2,TRBJ2-3,few,TRBV15,ATSRDSGRGVLDTQY
TRBD2,TRBJ2-7,-,TRBV12-3/TRBV12-4,ASSPHPGLAAYEQY
-,TRBJ1-1,many,TRBV7-2,ASRRRSGGLNTEAF
TRBD2,TRBJ2-1,many,TRBV2,ASSKLAGGLDEQF
TRBD1,TRBJ2-6,many,TRBV7-3,ASSSPGQGAGGANVLT
-,TRBJ1-3,few,TRBV5-1,ASSRGFPQFSGNTIY
TRBD2,TRBJ2-3,-,TRBV7-2,ASSSLALGTDTQY
TRBD2,TRBJ2-1,many,TRBV20-1,SARSSGGIYNEQF
-,TRBJ2-7,few,TRBV12-3/TRBV12-4,ASGPGPFYEQY
TRBD2,TRBJ2-3,many,TRBV2,ASRGTSGGGDTQY
-,TRBJ2-5,few,TRBV5-8,ASSLGVRGRAEETQY
TRBD1,TRBJ1-6,many,TRBV3-1,ASSQNDRAGGSPLH
-,TRBJ2-7,-,TRBV5-1,ASSLGTSLSYEQY
TRBD1,TRBJ2-5,-,TRBV5-1,ASSRGQGIGTQY
-,TRBJ1-4,-,TRBV10-3,AISGQLKWEKLF
-,TRBJ2-4,many,TRBV2,ASSEGALY
-,TRBJ1-4,-,TRBV10-3,AISETGFYEKLF
-,TRBJ2-2,-,TRBV2,ASRAEGTGELF
-,TRBJ1-4,many,TRBV2,ASSEARGLQEKLF
-,TRBJ2-5,many,TRBV5-5,ASSPLGGTAETQY
TRBD1,TRBJ2-7,-,TRBV6-1,ASSKGQGYGLEQY
-,TRBJ2-1,many,TRBV3-1,ASSQGSGFGNEQF
-,TRBJ2-2,-,TRBV19,ASNEWTGNTGELF
TRBD1,TRBJ1-1,-,TRBV20-1,SANSGTGNTEAF
-,TRBJ2-1,-,TRBV4-1,ASSLPTQGRGYNEQF
-,TRBJ2-7,many,TRBV28,ASSWSTEQY
-,TRBJ2-1,few,TRBV27,ASSLTGGSLSYNGQF
-,TRBJ2-7,many,TRBV7-2,ASTATGLSYEQY